Following are 5 T cell receptor beta chains from one sample sequenced in a study of blood T cell repertoires in COVID-19. Sequencing used immunoSEQ multiplex PCR; TCRdb keeps in-frame clones, though not all of them. The sample consists of about 34,000 clones, approximately 88% of them appearing once. What was sequenced was peripheral blood. The receptors stem from a man in his 60s with active COVID-19.

The V and J genes are TRBV6-5 and TRBJ2-2; 8 positions match TRBD2. The CDR3 is made up of 15 amino acids. Germline lookup yields CDR1 MNHEY and CDR2 SVGAGI. Trimming at V came to 7 bases and at J to 5 bases, leaving 9 bases not matched to a gene. For the CDR3, the DNA is TGTGCCAGCAACAGCATGCGCGGGGGGACCGGGGAGCTGTTTTTT. Encoded protein: CASNSMRGGTGELFF.

The chain carries TRBV10-1 and TRBJ2-2, with 10 bases matching TRBD1. The V segment lost 9 bases and the J segment 2 bases; nucleotides outside the gene matches: 9. CDR1 WNHNN and CDR2 SYGVQD come from the germline V gene (reference sequence). The CDR3 sequence is 16 residues long. The CDR3 here is CASAATGGYNTGELFF. The CDR3 DNA is TGCGCCAGTGCCGCGACAGGGGGCTACAACACCGGGGAGCTGTTTTTT.

The J gene is TRBJ2-7, the V gene TRBV5-8; no definite D call. Germline CDR1 SGHTS, CDR2 YDEGEE. V lost 0 bases to trimming and J lost 1 base, with 5 bases between them. CDR3 length equals 13 residues. The chain's CDR3 is CASSLGRSYEQYF. The CDR3 coding sequence is TGTGCCAGCAGCTTGGGCCGGTCCTACGAGCAGTACTTC. Drawing the rest from reference TRBV5-8 and TRBJ2-7, the complete variable domain is EAGVTQSPTHLIKTRGQQATLRCSPISGHTSVYWYQQALGLGLQFLLWYDEGEERNRGNFPPRFSGRQFPNYSSELNVNALELEDSALYLCASSLGRSYEQYFGPGTRLTVT.

The rearrangement uses TRBV6-1 and TRBJ2-1, with D unclear. The CDR3 loop spans 11 amino acids. V dropped 2 bases and J dropped 9 bases, with 5 bases sitting between them. The germline V gene encodes CDR1 MNHNS and CDR2 SASEGT. This CDR3 reads CASSERSEQFF. As DNA, the CDR3 is TGTGCCAGCAGTGAACGGAGTGAGCAGTTCTTC.

The rearrangement uses TRBV6-5 and TRBJ2-5, with TRBD2 matching over 11 bases. Germline V gives CDR1 MNHEY, CDR2 SVGAGI. V dropped 8 bases and J dropped 1; count of bases not matched to a gene: 6. This CDR3 contains 15 residues. The CDR3 sequence: CASWGLAEPQETQYF. CDR3 bases: TGTGCCAGCTGGGGACTAGCGGAACCCCAAGAGACCCAGTACTTC.